The entry below gives a single TCR beta chain sequence along with its context. Its antigen remains unidentified. The data belong to a study of cytomegalovirus exposure and HLA in healthy donors. Study details: Among the 398 genotyped donors, 81% were placed in the Caucasian-associated ancestry cluster. Whole-study results and caveats: High specificity and sensitivity for cytomegalovirus status were reported for the classifier.

Vbeta (60) and Jbeta (13) primers were used in the PCR. Profiling relied on immunoSEQ multiplex PCR, and the TCRdb table lists in-frame clones only, not all of them. The sample consists of 100,000 to 150,000 clones, under 90% of them appearing once. Trimming cost V 4 bases and J 3 bases; bases outside gene matches: 8. The CDR3 totals 15 residues. Per the germline V gene, CDR1 is SEHNR and CDR2 is FQNEAQ (reference sequence). The sequence derives from a woman aged 40 to 49 in good health and CMV-seronegative. Sequencing was done on a sample of PBMCs. The chain uses TRBV7-9 and TRBJ2-7; 8 positions agree with TRBD2. The CDR3 DNA reads as TGTGCCAGCAGCTATACTAGCGGCTACTTCTACGAGCAGTACTTC. Translating it yields CASSYTSGYFYEQYF.